This T cell receptor (beta chain) was observed in a study of cytomegalovirus exposure and HLA in healthy donors. The method was immunoSEQ multiplex PCR; TCRdb's version includes in-frame clones alone and lacks a portion of them. This table holds 190,000 or so clones, 84% found once. Points on this clone: Its antigen is as yet unknown.

Study-level results: In vitro testing confirmed a few CMV-associated chains as specific for CMV antigens. The study found most TCR sequences rare, yet found some public TCRs in many donors.

The sample was PBMCs. This sequence originates from a woman under 30 in good health and CMV-seropositive.

CDR3 nucleotide sequence: TGTGCCAGCAGCTTAGGGACAGTTCCCTACGAGCAGTACTTC. The encoded protein is CASSLGTVPYEQYF. V gene TRBV7-2 combines with J gene TRBJ2-7; tentatively, D is TRBD1 (6 bases). The CDR3 is 14 amino acids. Germline CDR1 SGHTA, CDR2 FQGNSA. V was clipped by 1 base and J by 2 bases, with 9 bases between them.